The entry below describes one T cell receptor (beta chain). Its specificity is not known. The sample originates from a study of identical twins. Study-wide results and limits: For monozygotic twins, models underestimated out-of-frame TCR alpha sharing. Out-of-frame alpha sequences shared between twins exhibited an excess of low generation probability. Zero-insertion findings could be partly confounded by invariant cells (MAIT and iNKT cells).

TCRdb called the 5' RACE reads again in MiXCR, with one record for every CDR3 protein. The sample lists about 890,000 distinct CDR3 sequences; 9% to 15% were seen once. After removal of 2 bases from V and 8 bases from J, the junction contained 6 bases not matched to a gene. The CDR3 has 17 residues. These data also formed part of another study, on yellow fever vaccine responses in identical twins.

The genes are TRBV12-3 or TRBV12-4 and TRBJ2-1; TRBD2 matches at 16 bases. This receptor was taken from a woman aged 18-30 years in good health. Material: PBMCs. CDR3 sequence: CASSLSGTSGGAHEQFF. Here the CDR3 DNA reads TGTGCCAGCAGTTTAAGCGGGACTAGCGGGGGGGCACATGAGCAGTTCTTC.